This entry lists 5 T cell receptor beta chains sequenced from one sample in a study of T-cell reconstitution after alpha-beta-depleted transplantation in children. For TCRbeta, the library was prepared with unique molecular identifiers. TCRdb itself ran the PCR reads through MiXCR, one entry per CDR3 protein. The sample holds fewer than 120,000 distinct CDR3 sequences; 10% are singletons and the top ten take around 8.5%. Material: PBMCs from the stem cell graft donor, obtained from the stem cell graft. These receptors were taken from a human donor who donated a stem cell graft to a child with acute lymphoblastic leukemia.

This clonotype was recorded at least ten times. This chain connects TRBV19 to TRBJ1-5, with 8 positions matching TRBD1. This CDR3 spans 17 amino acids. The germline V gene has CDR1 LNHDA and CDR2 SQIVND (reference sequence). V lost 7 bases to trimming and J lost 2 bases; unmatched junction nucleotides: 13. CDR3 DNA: TGTGCCAGTACCGTACGGGCAGGGGGCATCGGCAATCAGCCCCAGCATTTT. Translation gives CASTVRAGGIGNQPQHF.

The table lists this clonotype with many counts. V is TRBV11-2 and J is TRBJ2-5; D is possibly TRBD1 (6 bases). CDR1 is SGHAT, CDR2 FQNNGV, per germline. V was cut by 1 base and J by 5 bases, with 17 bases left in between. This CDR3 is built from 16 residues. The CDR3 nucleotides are TGTGCCAGCAGCTTAGGGGTGGGCAGGGGATGGGAGACCCAGTACTTC. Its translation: CASSLGVGRGWETQYF.

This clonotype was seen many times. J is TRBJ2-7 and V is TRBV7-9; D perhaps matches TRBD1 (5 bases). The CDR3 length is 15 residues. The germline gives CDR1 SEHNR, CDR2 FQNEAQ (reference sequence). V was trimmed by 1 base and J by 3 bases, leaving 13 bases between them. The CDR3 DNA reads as TGTGCCAGCAGCTTAGAAGGGGCAAACAACTACGAGCAGTACTTC. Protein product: CASSLEGANNYEQYF.

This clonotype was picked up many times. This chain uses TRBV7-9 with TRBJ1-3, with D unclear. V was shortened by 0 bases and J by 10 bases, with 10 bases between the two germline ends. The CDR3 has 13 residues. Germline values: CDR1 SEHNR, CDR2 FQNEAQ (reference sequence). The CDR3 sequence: CASSLAPPGTIYF. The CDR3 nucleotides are TGTGCCAGCAGCTTAGCTCCTCCCGGGACCATATATTTT.

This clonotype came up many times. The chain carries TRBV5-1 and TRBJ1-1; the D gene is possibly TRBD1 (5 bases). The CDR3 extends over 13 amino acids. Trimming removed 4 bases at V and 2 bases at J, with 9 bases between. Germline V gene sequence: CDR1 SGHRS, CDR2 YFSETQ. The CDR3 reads CASSGRTNTEAFF. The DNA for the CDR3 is TGCGCCAGCAGCGGACGGACAAACACTGAAGCTTTCTTT.